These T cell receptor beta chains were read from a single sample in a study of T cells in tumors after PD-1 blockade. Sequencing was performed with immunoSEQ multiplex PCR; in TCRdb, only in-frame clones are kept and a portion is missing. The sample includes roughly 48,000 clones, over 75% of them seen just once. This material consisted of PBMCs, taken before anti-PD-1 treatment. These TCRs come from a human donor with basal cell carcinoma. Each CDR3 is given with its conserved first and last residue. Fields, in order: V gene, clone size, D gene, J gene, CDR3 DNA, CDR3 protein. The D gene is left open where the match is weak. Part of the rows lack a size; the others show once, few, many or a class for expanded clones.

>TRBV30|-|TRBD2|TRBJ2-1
TGTGCCTGGAGCCTAGCGGGGGGGCATAATGAGCAGTTCTTC
CAWSLAGGHNEQFF
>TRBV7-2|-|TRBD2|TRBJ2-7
TGTGCCAGCAGGCCCACTAGCGCCCTGGAGCAGTACTTC
CASRPTSALEQYF
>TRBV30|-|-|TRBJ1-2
TGTGCCTGGAGTGTGAGAGGGAAGAGCTATGGCTACACCTTC
CAWSVRGKSYGYTF
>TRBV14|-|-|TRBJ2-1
TGTGCCAGCAGCCAAGAACGTGGTGGGAGTCATGAGCAGTTCTTC
CASSQERGGSHEQFF
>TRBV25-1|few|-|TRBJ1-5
TGTGCCAGCAGCCAAGGCGACAGATTCAATCAGCCCCAGCATTTT
CASSQGDRFNQPQHF
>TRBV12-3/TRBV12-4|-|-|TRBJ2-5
TGTGCCAGCAGTTTAGTTTACGAGACCCAGTACTTC
CASSLVYETQYF
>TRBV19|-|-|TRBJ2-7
TGTGCCAGTAGTCCACCCACTGGTACCTACGAGCAGTACTTC
CASSPPTGTYEQYF
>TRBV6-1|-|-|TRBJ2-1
TGTGCCAGCAGTGACCTAAGGTGGGGGGCGGGGCAGCAGTTCTTC
CASSDLRWGAGQQFF
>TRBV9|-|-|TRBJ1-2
TGTGCCAGCAGCCTCCAAGACTCCGATGGCTACACCTTC
CASSLQDSDGYTF
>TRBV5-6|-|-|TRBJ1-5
TGTGCCAGCAGCTTTGGGGGTGGGTTTCAGCCCCAGCATTTT
CASSFGGGFQPQHF
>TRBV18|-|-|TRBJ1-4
TGTGCCAGCTCACCAGGGAGGGAGTCGGAAAAACTGTTTTTT
CASSPGRESEKLFF
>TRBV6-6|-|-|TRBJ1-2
TGTGCCAGCAGTTACGGCAGTCTGTATGGCTACACCTTC
CASSYGSLYGYTF
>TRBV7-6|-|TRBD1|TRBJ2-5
TGTGCCAGCAGCTTAGACCGCCGGGACAGACAAGAGACCCAGTACTTC
CASSLDRRDRQETQYF
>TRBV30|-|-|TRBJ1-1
TGTGCCTGGGAGGACAGTCCGAACACTGAAGCTTTCTTT
CAWEDSPNTEAFF
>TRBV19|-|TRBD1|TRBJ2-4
TGTGCCAGTAGTGGACAGGGTATTGACATTCAGTACTTC
CASSGQGIDIQYF
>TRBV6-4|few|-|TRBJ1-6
TGTGCCAGCAGTGACGATGAGGGGGTGAGTTCACCCCTCCACTTT
CASSDDEGVSSPLHF
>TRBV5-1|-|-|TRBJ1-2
TGCGCCAGCAGCCCAACATTGAACTATGGCTACACCTTC
CASSPTLNYGYTF
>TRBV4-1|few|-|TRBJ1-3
TGCGCCAGCAGCCCCCAGGGGTCTGGAAACACCATATATTTT
CASSPQGSGNTIYF
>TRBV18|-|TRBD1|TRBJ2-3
TGTGCCAGCTCAGCAGCGGACAGGTTTAGCACAGATACGCAGTATTTT
CASSAADRFSTDTQYF
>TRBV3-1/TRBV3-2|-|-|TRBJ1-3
TGTGCCAGCAGTCAAAGTGACAACTCTGGAAACACCATATATTTT
CASSQSDNSGNTIYF
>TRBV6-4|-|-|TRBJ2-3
TGTGCCAGCAGTGAGGTGGGGGGCACAGATACGCAGTATTTT
CASSEVGGTDTQYF
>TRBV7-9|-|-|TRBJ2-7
TGTGCCAGCAGCTCGACAGTAGCCTACGAGCAGTACTTC
CASSSTVAYEQYF
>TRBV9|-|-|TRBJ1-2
TGTGCCAGCAGCGTACAGGTCTCGGACTATGGCTACACCTTC
CASSVQVSDYGYTF
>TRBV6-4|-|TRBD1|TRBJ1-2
TGTGCCAGCAGCCCGGGACAGGGCGTCTATGGCTACACCTTC
CASSPGQGVYGYTF
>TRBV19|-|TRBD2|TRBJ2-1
TGTGCCAGTAGTATAGATAGTCTAGCGGGGCAGAGCTCCTACAATGAGCAGTTCTTC
CASSIDSLAGQSSYNEQFF
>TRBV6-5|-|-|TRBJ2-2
TGTGCCAGCTGGGGGGAGAGCACCGGGGAGCTGTTTTTT
CASWGESTGELFF
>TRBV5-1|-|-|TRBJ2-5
TGCGCCAGCAGCTTGAGGAGGGGCGCTGAGACCCAGTACTTC
CASSLRRGAETQYF
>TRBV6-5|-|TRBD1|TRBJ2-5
TGTGCCAGCAGTTACGGGGGACAGGCGAATCAAGAGACCCAGTACTTC
CASSYGGQANQETQYF
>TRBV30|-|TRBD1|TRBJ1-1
TGTGCCTGGCAGACAGGGGCTGAAGCTTTCTTT
CAWQTGAEAFF
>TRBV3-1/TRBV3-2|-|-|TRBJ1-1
TGTGCCAGCAGGGGCACGAGGAGCGTGAACACTGAAGCTTTCTTT
CASRGTRSVNTEAFF
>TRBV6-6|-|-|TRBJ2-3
TGTGCCGGCAGTTACTCTAGCACAGATACGCAGTATTTT
CAGSYSSTDTQYF
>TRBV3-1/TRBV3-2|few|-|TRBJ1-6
TGTGCCAGCAGGAATAGTTCGCGGGGGGCCGTTGGCCTCCACTTT
CASRNSSRGAVGLHF
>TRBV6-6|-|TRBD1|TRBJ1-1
TGTGCCAGCAGTTACACACAGGGGGCTGGCACTGAAGCTTTCTTT
CASSYTQGAGTEAFF
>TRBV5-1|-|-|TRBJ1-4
TGCGCCAGCAGCGGCCCTGAGGGCGAGAATGAAAAACTGTTTTTT
CASSGPEGENEKLFF
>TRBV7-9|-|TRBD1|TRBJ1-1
TGTGCCAGCAGCTTAGAAGGGGGCAAAGAAGCTTTCTTT
CASSLEGGKEAFF
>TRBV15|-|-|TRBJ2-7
TGTGCCACCAGCAGTCTTCAGGGGGGGAGGTACGAGCAGTACTTC
CATSSLQGGRYEQYF
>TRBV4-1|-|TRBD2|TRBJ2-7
TGCGCCAGCAGCCCGGGACTAGCGGGGAACGAGCAGTACTTC
CASSPGLAGNEQYF
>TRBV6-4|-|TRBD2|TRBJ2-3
TGTGCCAGCAGTGAGACTAGCGGGGGCACAGATACGCAGTATTTT
CASSETSGGTDTQYF
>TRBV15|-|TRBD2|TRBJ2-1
TGTGCCACCAGCGGTCGACGGACTAGCGGGGGGTCTGAGCAGTTCTTC
CATSGRRTSGGSEQFF
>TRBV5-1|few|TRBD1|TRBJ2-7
TGCGCCAGCAGCATCTGGACAGGCTACGAGCAGTACTTC
CASSIWTGYEQYF
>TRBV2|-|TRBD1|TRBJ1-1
TGTGCCAGCAGTGCTAGGACCGGGACAGGGAGACCCACTGAAGCTTTCTTT
CASSARTGTGRPTEAFF
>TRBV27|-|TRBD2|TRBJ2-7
TGTGCCAGCAGTTTACGGGGGGTAAGCCACGAGCAGTACTTC
CASSLRGVSHEQYF
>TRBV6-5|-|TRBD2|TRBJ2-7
TGTGCCAGCAGCGCGGGGGGGCATGAGCAGTACTTC
CASSAGGHEQYF
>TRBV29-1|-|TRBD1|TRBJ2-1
TGCAGCGTTGAAGCCCGGGACAGGGGTACCTACAATGAGCAGTTCTTC
CSVEARDRGTYNEQFF
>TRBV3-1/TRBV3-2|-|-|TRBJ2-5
TGTGCCAGCAGCCAAGACCAAGAGACCCAGTACTTC
CASSQDQETQYF
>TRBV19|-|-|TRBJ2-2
TGTGCCAGTAGAGCTGGTACCGGGGAGCTGTTTTTT
CASRAGTGELFF
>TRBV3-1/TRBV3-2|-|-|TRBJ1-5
TGTGCCAGCAGCCACAGGGGCAGCAATCAGCCCCAGCATTTT
CASSHRGSNQPQHF
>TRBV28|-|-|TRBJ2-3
TGTGCCAGCAGGCACCCGGGAGTTGAGTTAGATACGCAGTATTTT
CASRHPGVELDTQYF
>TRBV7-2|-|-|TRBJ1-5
TGTGCCAGCAGCTTAGCAGGGACACTCAATCAGCCCCAGCATTTT
CASSLAGTLNQPQHF
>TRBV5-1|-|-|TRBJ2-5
TGCGCCAGCAGCTTGGCCAGTCCGCAGACCCAGTACTTC
CASSLASPQTQYF
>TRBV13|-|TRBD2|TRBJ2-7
TGTGCCAGTCGTAAACTTGGACTAGCGGAACCCTACCGCTCCTACGAGCAGTACTTC
CASRKLGLAEPYRSYEQYF
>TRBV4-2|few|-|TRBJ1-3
TGTGCCAGCAGCCAAGGTCAAGCGGGAAACACCATATATTTT
CASSQGQAGNTIYF
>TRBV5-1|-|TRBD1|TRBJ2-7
TGCGCCAGCAGCACCGGGACAGGGAGCTACGAGCAGTACTTC
CASSTGTGSYEQYF
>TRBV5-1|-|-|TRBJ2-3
TGCGCCAGCAGCTTTATCCAGTCCCCGCAGTATTTT
CASSFIQSPQYF
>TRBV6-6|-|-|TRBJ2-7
TGTGCCAGCAGTTACCTAAGGGGCGAGGAGCAGTACTTC
CASSYLRGEEQYF
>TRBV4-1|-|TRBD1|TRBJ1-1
TGCGCCAGCAGCCGCTTCCAAGGAGGACAGGGAGCTTTCTTT
CASSRFQGGQGAFF
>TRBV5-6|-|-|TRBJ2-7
TGTGCCAGCAGCTTCACCGGGACTTCGACCTACGAGCAGTACTTC
CASSFTGTSTYEQYF
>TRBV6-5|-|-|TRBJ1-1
TGTGCCAGCAGGGGGTCTGTCTTAACTTTCTTT
CASRGSVLTFF
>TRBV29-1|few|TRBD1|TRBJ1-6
TGCAGCGTTGGGACAGGGGAAAATTCACCCCTCCACTTT
CSVGTGENSPLHF
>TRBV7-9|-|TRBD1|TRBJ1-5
TGTGCCAGCAGCTTAGCCCTGGACAGGGCTAGCAATCAGCCCCAGCATTTT
CASSLALDRASNQPQHF